This T cell receptor (beta chain) was sequenced in a study of brain T cells in children with intractable seizures. On this clone itself: Its target is unknown.

Study-level findings and limits: Patients' HCMV serostatus was unknown; virus specificity rests on CDR3 similarity alone. Absence of clones before surgery may stem from lower sequencing depth.

The time point: blood from clinic visit 5 months post-surgery; TSC patient then seizure free. Sequencing was limited to surgery cases with top T cell transcript signatures in brain tissue. Patients received at least one anti-epileptic drug before surgery. Measured with immunoSEQ multiplex PCR; TCRdb has only the in-frame clones, and not every one. The profile shows 300,000 to 400,000 clones, about 93% of them singletons. CDR1 and CDR2 (germline): MNHEY, SVGAGI. The CDR3 extends over 11 amino acids. Trimming shortened V by 5 bases and J by 7 bases, and 6 bases separated the two germline ends. The rearrangement uses TRBV6-5 and TRBJ2-1; D gene uncertain. The sample here was peripheral blood, taken 4 to 5 months after surgery. This clonotype was sampled from a boy less than two years old with tuberous sclerosis and intractable seizures. The CDR3 protein is CASSPRNEQFF. CDR3 nucleotide sequence: TGTGCCAGCAGTCCTCGGAATGAGCAGTTCTTC.